The 10 T cell receptor beta chains reported below all come from one sample, sequenced in a study of cytomegalovirus exposure and HLA in healthy donors. This PCR relied on a set of 60 Vbeta primers and 13 Jbeta primers. The method was immunoSEQ multiplex PCR; TCRdb's version includes in-frame clones alone and lacks a portion of them. Of roughly 130,000 clones in the sample, approximately 57% were seen once. The sample was PBMCs. The receptors were gathered from a male donor in good health and CMV-seronegative.

This rearrangement joins TRBV28 to TRBJ1-5; maybe TRBD1 (5 bases). The germline V gene has CDR1 MDHEN and CDR2 SYDVKM. V gave up 6 bases and J gave up 4 bases, with 13 bases separating them. This CDR3 region has 14 residues. CDR3 sequence: CASSPDGGNQPQHF. The CDR3, as DNA: TGTGCCAGCAGCCCTGACGGGGGTAATCAGCCCCAGCATTTT.

The chain has TRBV9 and TRBJ2-3, with D maybe TRBD1 (6 bases). With 4 bases removed from V and 2 bases from J, the gap between germline ends came to 23 bases. The CDR3 runs to 18 residues. CDR1 SGDLS and CDR2 YYNGEE come from the germline V gene. The chain's CDR3 is CASSLTFEDRDYTDTQYF. In nucleotides, the CDR3 is TGTGCCAGCAGCCTAACTTTTGAGGACAGAGATTACACAGATACGCAGTATTTT.

The chain links TRBV9 to TRBJ2-7, with 12 nucleotides matching TRBD1. Germline-derived CDR1 and CDR2 are SGDLS and YYNGEE. This CDR3 spans 16 amino acids. After removal of 2 bases from V and 2 bases from J, the junction contained 5 bases not matched to a gene. The CDR3 region has the DNA TGTGCCAGCAGCGTGGGACAGGGGGCTGTCGCCTACGAGCAGTACTTC. Protein sequence: CASSVGQGAVAYEQYF. Looking up the rest from reference TRBV9 and TRBJ2-7 gives the full variable domain: DSGVTQTPKHLITATGQRVTLRCSPRSGDLSVYWYQQSLDQGLQFLIQYYNGEERAKGNILERFSAQQFPDLHSELNLSSLELGDSALYFCASSVGQGAVAYEQYFGPGTRLTVT.

Only a few counts were recorded for this clone. The J gene is TRBJ2-3, the V gene TRBV5-1; D call uncertain. This CDR3 spans 15 amino acids. CDR1 and CDR2 (germline): SGHRS, YFSETQ. V was shortened by 4 bases and J by 0 bases, with 12 bases between the two germline ends. DNA of the CDR3: TGCGCCAGCAGCCCACTCGGGTTTAGCACAGATACGCAGTATTTT. It encodes CASSPLGFSTDTQYF.

The chain has TRBV6-1 and TRBJ2-2, with D possibly matching TRBD2 (6 bases). Germline assignment: CDR1 MNHNS and CDR2 SASEGT. Trimming removed 11 bases from V and 3 bases from J, with 10 bases in between. There are 12 residues in the CDR3. Written as DNA, the CDR3 is TGTGCCGGAGGGACCGACACCGGGGAGCTGTTTTTT. It codes for CAGGTDTGELFF.

The chain couples TRBV6-5 to TRBJ1-2; D is possibly TRBD1 (6 bases). Germline values: CDR1 MNHEY, CDR2 SVGAGI. V lost 7 bases to trimming and J lost 4 bases, with 16 bases between them. The length of the CDR3 is 14 residues. CDR3 protein: CASNDGAGVYGYTF. CDR3 sequence (DNA): TGTGCCAGCAATGACGGTGCAGGGGTCTATGGCTACACCTTC.

As regards this clone: Other DNA sequences in the same sample also yield this CDR3. This chain joins TRBV7-2 and TRBJ1-2; 9 bases agree with TRBD1. CDR1 is SGHTA and CDR2 is FQGNSA in the germline V gene. V was clipped by 3 bases and J by 8 bases; unmatched bases: 4. This CDR3 is built from 13 residues. CDR3 sequence reads: CASSLGQGYGYTF. In nucleotides, the CDR3 is TGTGCCAGCAGCTTGGGACAGGGTTACGGCTACACCTTC. The full variable domain, its missing parts supplied by reference TRBV7-2 and TRBJ1-2, is GAGVSQSPSNKVTEKGKDVELRCDPISGHTALYWYRQSLGQGLEFLIYFQGNSAPDKSGLPSDRFSAERTGGSVSTLTIQRTQQEDSAVYLCASSLGQGYGYTFGSGTRLTVV.

The chain carries TRBV5-6 and TRBJ2-3, with 7 bases matching TRBD2. Germline CDR1 is SGHDT and CDR2 is YYEEEE. This CDR3 comprises 16 residues. J was trimmed by 0 bases and V by 1 base; bases with no gene match: 5. The CDR3 loop reads CASSLPLAASTDTQYF. The CDR3 nucleotides read TGTGCCAGCAGCTTGCCTCTAGCGGCAAGCACAGATACGCAGTATTTT.

V is TRBV7-6 and J is TRBJ1-2, with D possibly matching TRBD1 (5 bases). Germline CDR1 reads SGHVS; CDR2 reads FNYEAQ. Trimming shortened V by 5 bases and J by 4 bases, and 14 bases separated the two germline ends. CDR3 length: 14 residues. The CDR3 nucleotides read TGTGCCAGCAGCCCACCCGGGGGGTTCTATGGCTACACCTTC. This sequence encodes CASSPPGGFYGYTF.

The J gene is TRBJ2-7, the V gene TRBV5-8; 8 positions agree with TRBD1. Germline assignment: CDR1 SGHTS and CDR2 YDEGEE. The length of the CDR3 is 14 residues. The V and J ends lost 0 bases and 6 bases, in that order; junction bases with no gene match: 5. Written as DNA, the CDR3 is TGTGCCAGCAGCTTGGCCTCACAGGGGGGCGAGCAGTACTTC. This encodes CASSLASQGGEQYF.